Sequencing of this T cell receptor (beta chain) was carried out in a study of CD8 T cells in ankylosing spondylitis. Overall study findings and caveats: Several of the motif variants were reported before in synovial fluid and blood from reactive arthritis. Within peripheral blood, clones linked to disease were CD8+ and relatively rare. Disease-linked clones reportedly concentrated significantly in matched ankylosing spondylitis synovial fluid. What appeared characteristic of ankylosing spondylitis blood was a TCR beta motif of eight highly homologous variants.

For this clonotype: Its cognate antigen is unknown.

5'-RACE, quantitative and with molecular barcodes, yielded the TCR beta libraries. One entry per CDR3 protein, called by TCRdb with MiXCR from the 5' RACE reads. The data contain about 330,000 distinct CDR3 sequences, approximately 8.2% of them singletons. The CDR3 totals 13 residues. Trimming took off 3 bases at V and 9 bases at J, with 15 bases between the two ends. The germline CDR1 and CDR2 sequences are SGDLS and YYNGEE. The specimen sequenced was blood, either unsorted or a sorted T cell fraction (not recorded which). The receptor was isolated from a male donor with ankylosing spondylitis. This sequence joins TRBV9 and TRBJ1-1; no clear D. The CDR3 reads CASSASGRGKAFF. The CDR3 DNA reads TGTGCCAGCAGCGCGTCCGGACGAGGGAAAGCTTTCTTT.